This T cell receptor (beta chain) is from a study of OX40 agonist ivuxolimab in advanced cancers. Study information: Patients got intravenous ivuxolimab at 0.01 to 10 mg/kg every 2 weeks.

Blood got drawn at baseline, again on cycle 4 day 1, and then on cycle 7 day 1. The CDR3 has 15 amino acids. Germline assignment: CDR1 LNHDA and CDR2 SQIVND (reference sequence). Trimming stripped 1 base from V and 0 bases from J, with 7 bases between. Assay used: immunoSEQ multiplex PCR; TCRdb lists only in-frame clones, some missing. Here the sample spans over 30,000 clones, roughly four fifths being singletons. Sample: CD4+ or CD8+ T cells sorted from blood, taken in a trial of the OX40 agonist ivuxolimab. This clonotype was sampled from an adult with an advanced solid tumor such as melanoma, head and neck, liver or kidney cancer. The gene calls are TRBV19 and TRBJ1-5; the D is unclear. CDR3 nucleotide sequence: TGTGCCAGTAGTATAGGTCTCTTTAGCAATCAGCCCCAGCATTTT. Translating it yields CASSIGLFSNQPQHF.